This T cell receptor beta chain stems from a study of CD8 T cells in ankylosing spondylitis. TCRdb re-analysed the 5' RACE reads in MiXCR, keeping a single row per CDR3 protein. The sample holds around 430,000 distinct CDR3 sequences; approximately 17% are singletons and the top ten take over 0.9%. Worth noting for this clonotype: Its antigen remains unknown.

Whole-study results and caveats: Within ankylosing spondylitis blood, a TCR beta motif made up of seven to nine highly homologous variants appeared to be characteristic.

Trimming cost V 3 bases and J 8 bases, with 14 bases left between them. The CDR3 totals 13 residues. Germline CDR1 is SGHRS and CDR2 is YFSETQ. The sequence derives from a male donor with ankylosing spondylitis. The sequenced sample was blood, either unsorted or a sorted T cell fraction (not recorded which). This chain connects TRBV5-1 to TRBJ1-2; D remains unclear. The CDR3 DNA reads as TGCGCCAGCAGCTCGGATGCGTTGGACGGCTACACCTTC. This codes for CASSSDALDGYTF.